These 25 T cell receptor beta chains came from one sample sequenced in a study of blood T cell repertoires in COVID-19. Sequenced by immunoSEQ multiplex PCR; TCRdb stores in-frame clones only, minus some. The sample carries roughly 200,000 clones, 78% recorded once. The sample comprised peripheral blood. The receptors were gathered from a woman older than 75 with active or convalescent COVID-19.

The chain uses TRBV4-1 and TRBJ1-5; no reliable D call. The V end lost 1 base, the J end lost 6 bases, and 10 bases lay between the germline ends. The CDR3 is 14 amino acids. The germline gives CDR1 MGHRA, CDR2 YSYEKL. The CDR3, as DNA: TGCGCCAGCAGCCAAGGGAGGATTGGTCAGCCCCAGCATTTT. Its translation: CASSQGRIGQPQHF.

V and J are TRBV29-1 and TRBJ2-1; 7 nucleotides line up with TRBD2. Germline lookup yields CDR1 SQVTM and CDR2 ANQGSEA. Trimming removed 5 bases from V and 8 bases from J; junction bases left unmatched: 12. CDR3 length: 14 amino acids. CDR3 nucleotides: TGCAGCGTTTCCAACGGGGGGACCTCGGATGAGCAGTTCTTC. Translating gives CSVSNGGTSDEQFF.

This rearrangement joins TRBV6-6 to TRBJ2-2, with 8 bases aligning to TRBD1. CDR3 length: 15 amino acids. Germline V lookup: CDR1 MNHNY, CDR2 SVGAGI (reference sequence). V shed 0 bases, J shed 8 bases, and the junction held 5 bases outside the gene matches. The CDR3 here is CASSYSRGPVGELFF. The CDR3 bases are TGTGCCAGCAGTTACTCCAGGGGGCCGGTAGGGGAGCTGTTTTTT.

J is TRBJ2-2 and V is TRBV5-1; D may be TRBD2 (5 bases). Trimming cost V 1 base and J 5 bases, with 6 bases left between them. The CDR3 consists of 13 residues. Germline loops: CDR1 SGHRS, CDR2 YFSETQ. CDR3 sequence reads: CASSLTGTGELFF. DNA of the CDR3: TGCGCCAGCAGCTTGACGGGGACCGGGGAGCTGTTTTTT. The full variable domain, with the rest looked up from reference TRBV5-1 and TRBJ2-2, is KAGVTQTPRYLIKTRGQQVTLSCSPISGHRSVSWYQQTPGQGLQFLFEYFSETQRNKGNFPGRFSGRQFSNSRSEMNVSTLELGDSALYLCASSLTGTGELFFGEGSRLTVL.

The CDR3 here is CASSLDSYLSKVGGRSPLHF. CDR3 DNA sequence: TGTGCCAGCAGTTTGGACAGCTACCTCTCTAAGGTCGGGGGGCGTTCACCCCTCCACTTT. The V and J genes are TRBV28 and TRBJ1-6; weak D call: TRBD1 (6 bases). V lost 3 bases and J 9 bases, leaving 30 bases between the germline ends. Germline-derived CDR1 and CDR2 are MDHEN and SYDVKM. The CDR3 runs 20 residues.

The gene calls are TRBV2 and TRBJ2-1, with D maybe TRBD1 (6 bases). Trimming removed 7 bases at V and 9 bases at J, with 10 bases between. The CDR3 has 11 amino acids. Germline-derived CDR1 and CDR2 are SNHLY and FYNNEI. CDR3 loop: CASTQGFEQFF. CDR3 in DNA: TGTGCCAGCACGCAGGGGTTTGAGCAGTTCTTC.

This chain connects TRBV30 to TRBJ2-5; D perhaps matches TRBD2 (6 bases). V lost 0 bases, J lost 10 bases, and 15 bases lay in between. CDR1 and CDR2 from the germline V gene are GTSNPN and SVGIG (reference sequence). This CDR3 region has 13 residues. The CDR3 region is CAWSVGRGKGQYF. The CDR3 DNA follows: TGTGCCTGGAGTGTAGGACGCGGGAAGGGCCAGTACTTC.

The rearrangement uses TRBV5-5 and TRBJ1-3, with no clear D. The CDR3 consists of 15 residues. V lost 6 bases to trimming and J lost 0 bases, with 13 bases between them. From germline, CDR1 is SGHKS and CDR2 YYEKEE (reference sequence). The CDR3 DNA sequence: TGTGCCAGCACTACGGGGATACGCTCTGGAAACACCATATATTTT. It translates to CASTTGIRSGNTIYF.

The chain recombines TRBV7-6 with TRBJ2-1, with D possibly being TRBD2 (5 bases). CDR3 length: 12 amino acids. V shed 4 bases and J shed 8 bases, with 9 bases lying between them. Germline assignment: CDR1 SGHVS and CDR2 FNYEAQ. CDR3 loop: CASSSRGDEQFF. CDR3 nucleotide sequence: TGTGCCAGCAGCTCCCGGGGAGATGAGCAGTTCTTC.

On this clone: This sequence may be a read error, since a much larger clone differs from it by one base. The chain is built from TRBV6-5 and TRBJ1-5, with 9 bases matching TRBD1. Losses at the gene ends were 6 bases for V and 4 bases for J; bases not matched to a gene: 1. The length of the CDR3 is 13 residues. Germline V CDR1 and CDR2: MNHEY, SVGAGI. The CDR3 spells CASSGTGNQPQHF. CDR3 in DNA: TGTGCCAGCAGCGGGACAGGGAATCAGCCCCAGCATTTT.

This chain connects TRBV29-1 to TRBJ1-5; TRBD1 matches at 9 bases. The CDR3 loop spans 13 amino acids. Germline CDR1 reads SQVTM; CDR2 reads ANQGSEA. The V segment lost 6 bases and the J segment 6 bases; nucleotides outside the gene matches: 6. Here the CDR3 reads CSVRTGAGQPQHF. In DNA, the CDR3 is TGCAGCGTACGGACAGGGGCGGGTCAGCCCCAGCATTTT.

This chain joins TRBV6-6 and TRBJ1-1; D is uncertain. This CDR3 has 12 amino acids. Trimming removed 5 bases from V and 6 bases from J, with 10 bases in between. Germline V gives CDR1 MNHNY, CDR2 SVGAGI (reference sequence). CDR3: CASSRGSAEAFF. The CDR3 coding sequence is TGTGCCAGCAGTCGTGGGAGCGCTGAAGCTTTCTTT.

The chain uses TRBV5-1 and TRBJ2-1; 8 bases are shared with TRBD2. CDR3 length: 14 residues. Looked up from germline, CDR1 is SGHRS and CDR2 is YFSETQ. The ends lost 4 bases at V and 6 bases at J; junction bases unmatched: 6. This chain's CDR3 is CASSRVAGSNEQFF. The CDR3 DNA follows: TGCGCCAGCAGCCGCGTAGCGGGAAGCAATGAGCAGTTCTTC.

This clone is a singleton in its sample. The rearrangement links TRBV9 to TRBJ1-1; D call uncertain. The CDR3 consists of 14 residues. Trimming stripped 2 bases from V and 5 bases from J, with 13 bases between. Germline V CDR1 and CDR2: SGDLS, YYNGEE. CDR3 nucleotide sequence: TGTGCCAGCAGCGTTTCGTACGTCAGGACTGAAGCTTTCTTT. It yields the protein CASSVSYVRTEAFF.

The V gene is TRBV18, the J gene TRBJ1-1; the match to TRBD1 covers 11 bases. The germline CDR1 and CDR2 sequences are KGHSH and LQKENI. The CDR3 is 15 residues long. Trimming cost V 3 bases and J 7 bases; bases outside gene matches: 7. CDR3 coding DNA: TGTGCCAGCTCACCTATAGGACAGGGGGCAAGTGAAGCTTTCTTT. It is translated as CASSPIGQGASEAFF. Complete variable domain (other parts from reference TRBV18 and TRBJ1-1): NAGVMQNPRHLVRRRGQEARLRCSPMKGHSHVYWYRQLPEEGLKFMVYLQKENIIDESGMPKERFSAEFPKEGPSILRIQQVVRGDSAAYFCASSPIGQGASEAFFGQGTRLTVV.

This chain connects TRBV6-2 or TRBV6-3 to TRBJ2-1; D not certain. This CDR3 is built from 16 residues. V was pared by 5 bases and J by 5 bases, with 19 bases between. The germline gives CDR1 MNHEY, CDR2 SVGEGT. The DNA for the CDR3 is TGTGCCAGCAGTCCCCTCTTGTGGCGGCCCCACAATGAGCAGTTCTTC. It translates to CASSPLLWRPHNEQFF.

The chain employs TRBV6-5 and TRBJ2-5, with 7 bases aligning to TRBD2. V shed 5 bases, J shed 7 bases, and the junction held 13 bases outside the gene matches. The CDR3 contains 15 residues. Germline V gives CDR1 MNHEY, CDR2 SVGAGI. CDR3 bases: TGTGCCAGCAGTCCTCAAAGCGGGGTCTTAGGGACCCAGTACTTC. Protein product: CASSPQSGVLGTQYF.

The chain uses TRBV6-5 and TRBJ2-2, with 10 nucleotides matching TRBD2. The CDR3 is 14 amino acids. V shed 11 bases and J 1 base; nucleotides not matched to a gene: 4. Germline CDR1 is MNHEY and CDR2 is SVGAGI. The CDR3 nucleotides are TGTGCCGCGGTAGCGGGGGGGAACACCGGGGAGCTGTTTTTT. Amino acids: CAAVAGGNTGELFF.

This clone was recorded a few times. V is TRBV9 and J is TRBJ2-3; the match to TRBD2 covers 7 bases. CDR1 and CDR2 from the germline V gene are SGDLS and YYNGEE. The CDR3 totals 17 residues. With V trimmed by 4 bases and J by 1 base, 12 bases remained unmatched. CDR3 region: CASSKSIGGGGTDTQYF. The CDR3 nucleotides read TGTGCCAGCAGCAAGTCCATCGGCGGGGGTGGCACAGATACGCAGTATTTT. Variable domain in full (rest from reference TRBV9 and TRBJ2-3): DSGVTQTPKHLITATGQRVTLRCSPRSGDLSVYWYQQSLDQGLQFLIQYYNGEERAKGNILERFSAQQFPDLHSELNLSSLELGDSALYFCASSKSIGGGGTDTQYFGPGTRLTVL.

Of note for this clone: Additional DNA sequences in this sample encode the identical CDR3. V and J are TRBV5-1 and TRBJ2-3; D perhaps matches TRBD2 (6 bases). The germline V gene encodes CDR1 SGHRS and CDR2 YFSETQ. The ends were cut back, 3 bases at V and 5 bases at J, with 10 bases in the middle. The CDR3 covers 13 residues. This chain's CDR3 is CASSSQGGDTQYF. The CDR3 DNA is TGCGCCAGCAGCTCCCAGGGAGGAGATACGCAGTATTTT.

This sequence joins TRBV7-7 and TRBJ2-7; maybe TRBD2 (5 bases). Germline CDR1 and CDR2: SSHAT and FNYEAQ (reference sequence). The CDR3 consists of 13 residues. V was cut by 0 bases and J by 6 bases, with 9 bases left in between. CDR3 bases: TGTGCCAGCAGCTTAGCGCTAAGCGGCGAGCAGTACTTC. This translates into CASSLALSGEQYF.

This clone was seen just once. The chain carries TRBV28 and TRBJ1-2; 8 bases are shared with TRBD1. Germline V lookup: CDR1 MDHEN, CDR2 SYDVKM. Trimming removed 6 bases from V and 2 bases from J; junction bases left unmatched: 17. CDR3 length equals 18 residues. The CDR3 loop is CASSHNRPERQGNYGYTF. The CDR3 DNA reads as TGTGCCAGCAGCCATAACCGACCTGAGAGACAGGGGAACTATGGCTACACCTTC.

V is TRBV19 and J is TRBJ1-5, with TRBD1 identical over 7 bases. Germline lookup yields CDR1 LNHDA and CDR2 SQIVND (reference sequence). Unmatched junction bases numbered 9, after V lost 4 bases and J lost 6 bases. The CDR3 runs to 15 residues. CDR3 DNA: TGTGCCAGTAGTAAAAGAACAGGGGTCACTCAGCCCCAGCATTTT. Translation: CASSKRTGVTQPQHF.

The chain links TRBV24-1 to TRBJ2-5, with D tentatively TRBD1 (5 bases). V dropped 4 bases and J dropped 5 bases, with 16 bases sitting between them. The length of the CDR3 is 15 residues. The germline CDR1 and CDR2 sequences are KGHDR and SFDVKD. The CDR3 nucleotides read TGTGCCACCAGTGACGGACACCGGGTAATGGAGACCCAGTACTTC. Amino acids: CATSDGHRVMETQYF.

The chain couples TRBV11-2 to TRBJ1-1; weak D call: TRBD1 (5 bases). CDR1 is SGHAT, CDR2 FQNNGV, per germline. CDR3 length equals 13 residues. Trimming stripped 5 bases from V and 3 bases from J, with 10 bases between. The CDR3 region has the DNA TGTGCCAGCAGCGGATCGACAGACACTGAAGCTTTCTTT. Amino acids: CASSGSTDTEAFF. The entire variable domain, with the rest obtained from reference TRBV11-2 and TRBJ1-1, is as follows: EAGVAQSPRYKIIEKRQSVAFWCNPISGHATLYWYQQILGQGPKLLIQFQNNGVVDDSQLPKDRFSAERLKGVDSTLKIQPAKLEDSAVYLCASSGSTDTEAFFGQGTRLTVV.